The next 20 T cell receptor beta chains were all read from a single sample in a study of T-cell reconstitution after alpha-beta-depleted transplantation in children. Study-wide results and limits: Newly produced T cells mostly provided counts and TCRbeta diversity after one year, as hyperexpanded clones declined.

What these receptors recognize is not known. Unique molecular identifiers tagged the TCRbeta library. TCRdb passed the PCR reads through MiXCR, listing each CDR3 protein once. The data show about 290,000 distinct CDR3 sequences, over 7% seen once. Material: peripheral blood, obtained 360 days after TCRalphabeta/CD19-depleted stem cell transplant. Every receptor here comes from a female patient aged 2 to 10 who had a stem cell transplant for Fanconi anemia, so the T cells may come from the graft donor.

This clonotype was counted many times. CDR3 bases: TGCAGTGCCCATTTACGAGGGGGCCCAGATACGCAGTATTTT. Its protein product is CSAHLRGGPDTQYF. The chain joins TRBV20-1 to TRBJ2-3, with TRBD1 matching over 7 bases. V gave up 6 bases and J gave up 4 bases; unmatched junction bases: 10. The germline V gene has CDR1 DFQATT and CDR2 SNEGSKA (reference sequence). The length of the CDR3 is 14 residues.

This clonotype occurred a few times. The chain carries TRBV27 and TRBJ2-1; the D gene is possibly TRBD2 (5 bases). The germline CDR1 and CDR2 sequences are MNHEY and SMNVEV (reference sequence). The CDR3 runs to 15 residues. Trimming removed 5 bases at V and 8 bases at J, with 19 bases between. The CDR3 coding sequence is TGTGCCAGCAGTCCGCCCCGGACTTGGCTGGATGAGCAGTTCTTC. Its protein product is CASSPPRTWLDEQFF.

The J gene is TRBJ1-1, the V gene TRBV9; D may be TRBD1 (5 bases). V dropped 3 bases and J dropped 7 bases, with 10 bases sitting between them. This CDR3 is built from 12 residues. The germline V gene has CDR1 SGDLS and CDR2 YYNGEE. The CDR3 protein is CASSAETDEAFF. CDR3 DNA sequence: TGTGCCAGCAGCGCGGAGACAGATGAAGCTTTCTTT. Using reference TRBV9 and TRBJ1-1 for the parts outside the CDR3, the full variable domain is DSGVTQTPKHLITATGQRVTLRCSPRSGDLSVYWYQQSLDQGLQFLIQYYNGEERAKGNILERFSAQQFPDLHSELNLSSLELGDSALYFCASSAETDEAFFGQGTRLTVV.

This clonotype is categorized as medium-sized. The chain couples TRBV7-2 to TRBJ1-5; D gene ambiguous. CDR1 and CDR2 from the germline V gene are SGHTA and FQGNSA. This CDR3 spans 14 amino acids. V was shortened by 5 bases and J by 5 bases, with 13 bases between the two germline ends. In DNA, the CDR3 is TGTGCCAGCAGCGCCTGGCGGGCAGATCAGCCCCAGCATTTT. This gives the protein CASSAWRADQPQHF. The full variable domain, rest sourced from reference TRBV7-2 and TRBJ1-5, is GAGVSQSPSNKVTEKGKDVELRCDPISGHTALYWYRQSLGQGLEFLIYFQGNSAPDKSGLPSDRFSAERTGGSVSTLTIQRTQQEDSAVYLCASSAWRADQPQHFGDGTRLSIL.

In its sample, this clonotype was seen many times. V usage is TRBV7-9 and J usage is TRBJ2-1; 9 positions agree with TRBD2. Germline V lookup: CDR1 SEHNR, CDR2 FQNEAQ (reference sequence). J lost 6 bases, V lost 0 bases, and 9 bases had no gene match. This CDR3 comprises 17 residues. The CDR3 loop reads CASSLASSSGTANEQFF. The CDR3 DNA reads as TGTGCCAGCAGCTTAGCCTCCTCTAGCGGGACAGCCAATGAGCAGTTCTTC. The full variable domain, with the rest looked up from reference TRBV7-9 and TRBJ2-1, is DTGVSQNPRHKITKRGQNVTFRCDPISEHNRLYWYRQTLGQGPEFLTYFQNEAQLEKSRLLSDRFSAERPKGSFSTLEIQRTEQGDSAMYLCASSLASSSGTANEQFFGPGTRLTVL.

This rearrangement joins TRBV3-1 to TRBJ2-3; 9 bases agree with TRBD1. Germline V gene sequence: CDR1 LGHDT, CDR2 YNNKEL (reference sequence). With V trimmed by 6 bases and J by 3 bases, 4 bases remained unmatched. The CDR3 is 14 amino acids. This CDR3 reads CASRRDRATDTQYF. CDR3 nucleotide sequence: TGTGCCAGCAGGCGGGACAGGGCAACAGATACGCAGTATTTT.

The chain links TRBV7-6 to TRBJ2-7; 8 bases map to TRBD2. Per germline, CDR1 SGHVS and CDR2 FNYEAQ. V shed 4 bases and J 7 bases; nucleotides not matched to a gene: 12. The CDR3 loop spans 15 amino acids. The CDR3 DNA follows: TGTGCCAGCAGCTCAGGGACTAGGGGTAGTCGAGAGCAGTACTTC. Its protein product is CASSSGTRGSREQYF.

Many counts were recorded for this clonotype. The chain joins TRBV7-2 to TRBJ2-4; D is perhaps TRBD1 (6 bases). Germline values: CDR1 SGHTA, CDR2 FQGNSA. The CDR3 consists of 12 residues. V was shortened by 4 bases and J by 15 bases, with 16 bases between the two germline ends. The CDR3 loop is CASSSSTGHTYF. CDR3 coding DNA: TGTGCCAGCAGCTCCTCGACAGGACATACGTACTTC.

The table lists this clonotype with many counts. This CDR3 reads CASSIGQGADTQYF. CDR3 nucleotide sequence: TGTGCCAGCAGCATTGGACAGGGGGCAGATACGCAGTATTTT. This rearrangement joins TRBV7-9 to TRBJ2-3; 10 nucleotides line up with TRBD1. The CDR3 runs to 14 residues. The trim removed 5 bases at V and 4 bases at J, leaving 3 bases unmatched. Germline V gives CDR1 SEHNR, CDR2 FQNEAQ (reference sequence).

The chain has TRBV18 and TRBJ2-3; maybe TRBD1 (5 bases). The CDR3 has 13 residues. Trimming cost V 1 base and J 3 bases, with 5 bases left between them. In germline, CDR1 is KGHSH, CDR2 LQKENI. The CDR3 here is CASSPRQTDTQYF. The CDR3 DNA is TGTGCCAGCTCACCACGACAGACAGATACGCAGTATTTT.

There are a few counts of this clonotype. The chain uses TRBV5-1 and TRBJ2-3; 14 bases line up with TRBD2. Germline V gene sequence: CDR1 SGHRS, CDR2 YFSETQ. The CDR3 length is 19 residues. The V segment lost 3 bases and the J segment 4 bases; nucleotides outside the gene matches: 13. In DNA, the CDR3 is TGCGCCAGCAGCTGGGCCGTCGGGACTAGCGGGGGACCTGCAGATACGCAGTATTTT. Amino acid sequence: CASSWAVGTSGGPADTQYF.

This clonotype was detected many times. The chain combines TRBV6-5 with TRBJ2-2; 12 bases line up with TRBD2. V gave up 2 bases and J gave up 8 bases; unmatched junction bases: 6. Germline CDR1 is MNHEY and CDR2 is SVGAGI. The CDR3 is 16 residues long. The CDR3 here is CASSYRLAGVGGELFF. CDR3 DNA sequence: TGTGCCAGCAGTTACAGACTAGCGGGGGTCGGTGGGGAGCTGTTTTTT.

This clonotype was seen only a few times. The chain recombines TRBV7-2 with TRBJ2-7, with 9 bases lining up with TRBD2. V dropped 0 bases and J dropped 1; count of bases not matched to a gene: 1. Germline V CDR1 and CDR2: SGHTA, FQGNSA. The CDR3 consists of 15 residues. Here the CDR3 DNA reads TGTGCCAGCAGCTTAGCTAGCGGGGGATCCTACGAGCAGTACTTC. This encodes CASSLASGGSYEQYF.

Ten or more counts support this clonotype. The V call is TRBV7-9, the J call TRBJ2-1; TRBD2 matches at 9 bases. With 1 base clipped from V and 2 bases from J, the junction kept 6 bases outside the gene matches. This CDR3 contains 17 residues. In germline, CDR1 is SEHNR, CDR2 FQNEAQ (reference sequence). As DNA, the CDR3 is TGTGCCAGCAGCTTAGTCCCGCTAGCGGGAACCTACAATGAGCAGTTCTTC. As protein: CASSLVPLAGTYNEQFF.

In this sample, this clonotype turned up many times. Here the CDR3 reads CAISDLWDRGDEQYF. CDR3 coding DNA: TGTGCCATCAGTGATCTTTGGGACAGGGGGGACGAGCAGTACTTC. The V call is TRBV10-3, the J call TRBJ2-7, with 11 nucleotides matching TRBD1. V lost 3 bases to trimming and J lost 5 bases; unmatched junction nucleotides: 6. The CDR3 spans 15 residues. Germline-derived CDR1 and CDR2 are ENHRY and SYGVKD.

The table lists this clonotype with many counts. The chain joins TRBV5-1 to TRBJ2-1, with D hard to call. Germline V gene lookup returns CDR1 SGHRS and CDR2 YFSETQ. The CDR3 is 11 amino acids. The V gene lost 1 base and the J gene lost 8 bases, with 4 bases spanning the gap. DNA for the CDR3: TGCGCCAGCAGCTTGACCCATGAGCAGTTCTTC. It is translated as CASSLTHEQFF.

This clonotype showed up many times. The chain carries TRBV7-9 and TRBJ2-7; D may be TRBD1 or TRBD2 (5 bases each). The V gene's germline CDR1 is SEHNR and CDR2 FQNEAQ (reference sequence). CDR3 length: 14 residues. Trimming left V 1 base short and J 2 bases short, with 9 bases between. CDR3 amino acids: CASSLEVGAYEQYF. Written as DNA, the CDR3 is TGTGCCAGCAGCTTAGAGGTGGGGGCCTACGAGCAGTACTTC.

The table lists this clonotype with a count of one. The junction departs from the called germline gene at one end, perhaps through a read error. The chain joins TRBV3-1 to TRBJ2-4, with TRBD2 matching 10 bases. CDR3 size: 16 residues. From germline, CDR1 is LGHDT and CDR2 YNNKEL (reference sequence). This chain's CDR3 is CASRQAGGGIMDIQYF. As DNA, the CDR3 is TGTGCCAGCAGACAAGCGGGAGGGGGAATTATGGACATTCAGTACTTC.

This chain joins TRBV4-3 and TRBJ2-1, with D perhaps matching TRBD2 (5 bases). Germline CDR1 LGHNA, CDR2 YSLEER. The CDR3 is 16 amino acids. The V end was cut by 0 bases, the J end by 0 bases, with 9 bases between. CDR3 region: CASSQDGTSSYNEQFF. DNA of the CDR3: TGCGCCAGCAGCCAAGATGGAACTAGCTCCTACAATGAGCAGTTCTTC.

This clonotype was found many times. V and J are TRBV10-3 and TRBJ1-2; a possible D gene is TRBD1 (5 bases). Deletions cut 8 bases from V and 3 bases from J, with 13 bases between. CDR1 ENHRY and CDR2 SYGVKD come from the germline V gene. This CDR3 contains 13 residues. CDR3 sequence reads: CAIQPGSDYGYTF. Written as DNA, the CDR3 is TGTGCCATCCAGCCAGGGTCTGACTATGGCTACACCTTC.